The 26 T cell receptor beta chains below were found in one sample sequenced in a study of somatic mutations in cytotoxic T cells in rheumatoid arthritis. The repertoire was sequenced with immunoSEQ multiplex PCR; TCRdb's copy has only in-frame clones and lacks some. The sample consists of about 12,000 clones, 74% of them appearing once. Sequences were obtained from CD8+ T cells sorted from blood. The receptors derive from a man between 70 and 80 years old in good health.

The chain combines TRBV25-1 with TRBJ2-1, with 11 bases aligning to TRBD2. J gave up 0 bases and V 1 base, and 5 bases lay outside the gene matches. This CDR3 has 18 amino acids. The V gene's germline CDR1 is MGHDK and CDR2 SYGVNS. The CDR3 bases are TGTGCCAGCAGTGAATGGTCTAGCGGGAGGAGCTCCTACAATGAGCAGTTCTTC. Its protein is CASSEWSSGRSSYNEQFF.

This chain uses TRBV28 with TRBJ2-7; 8 nucleotides line up with TRBD2. This CDR3 has 13 residues. Germline V lookup: CDR1 MDHEN, CDR2 SYDVKM. Losses at the gene ends were 3 bases for V and 9 bases for J; bases not matched to a gene: 7. The CDR3 DNA reads as TGTGCCAGCAGTTTTAGTGTGGCGGGGGGGCAGTACTTC. This sequence encodes CASSFSVAGGQYF.

The V call is TRBV7-2, the J call TRBJ1-6; D gene unclear. This CDR3 is built from 14 residues. Trimming pared 4 bases from V and 6 bases from J, leaving 10 bases between. The germline CDR1 and CDR2 sequences are SGHTA and FQGNSA. This CDR3 is CASSYTGPNSPLHF. The CDR3 bases are TGTGCCAGCAGCTACACGGGTCCTAATTCACCCCTCCACTTT. The complete variable domain, with remaining parts taken from reference TRBV7-2 and TRBJ1-6, reads GAGVSQSPSNKVTEKGKDVELRCDPISGHTALYWYRQSLGQGLEFLIYFQGNSAPDKSGLPSDRFSAERTGGSVSTLTIQRTQQEDSAVYLCASSYTGPNSPLHFGNGTRLTVT.

This chain uses TRBV2 with TRBJ2-1; possible D gene TRBD2, 6 bases. Germline CDR1 and CDR2: SNHLY and FYNNEI. This CDR3 contains 14 residues. The V and J ends lost 10 bases and 0 bases respectively, with 13 bases between them. The CDR3 protein is CATIAESSYNEQFF. The CDR3 bases are TGTGCCACCATAGCGGAGAGCTCCTACAATGAGCAGTTCTTC.

The chain uses TRBV25-1 and TRBJ2-3; TRBD2 might be the D (5 bases). The V gene lost 7 bases and the J gene lost 5 bases, with 7 bases spanning the gap. Germline V lookup: CDR1 MGHDK, CDR2 SYGVNS. CDR3 size: 11 residues. The CDR3 region is CASIEGDTQYF. The CDR3 DNA is TGTGCCAGCATTGAGGGAGATACGCAGTATTTT.

This chain joins TRBV27 and TRBJ2-3, with D perhaps matching TRBD2 (5 bases). The V end lost 5 bases, the J end lost 2 bases, and 35 bases lay between the germline ends. CDR3 length equals 22 residues. CDR1 MNHEY and CDR2 SMNVEV come from the germline V gene (reference sequence). The CDR3, as DNA: TGTGCCAGCAGTCCATCAATCGGGGTTGTCTTTCGTCAGACTCCGAACACAGATACGCAGTATTTT. This translates into CASSPSIGVVFRQTPNTDTQYF.

The chain joins TRBV7-9 to TRBJ2-5, with 8 bases aligning to TRBD1. Germline values: CDR1 SEHNR, CDR2 FQNEAQ (reference sequence). This CDR3 has 15 amino acids. The junction had 6 bases not matched to a gene; V was cut back by 3 bases and J by 3 bases. The CDR3 region has the DNA TGTGCCAGCAGCTTCCCCCAGACAGGGGAAGAGACCCAGTACTTC. Translated: CASSFPQTGEETQYF.

The rearrangement uses TRBV7-9 and TRBJ2-7, with 10 bases that match TRBD1. This CDR3 is 15 amino acids long. Trimming took 1 base from V and 5 from J; bases not matched to a gene: 5. From germline, CDR1 is SEHNR and CDR2 FQNEAQ (reference sequence). CDR3 DNA: TGTGCCAGCAGCTTAGTGACAGGGGGCCGTAACGAGCAGTACTTC. Residues: CASSLVTGGRNEQYF. Drawing the rest from reference TRBV7-9 and TRBJ2-7, the complete variable domain is DTGVSQNPRHKITKRGQNVTFRCDPISEHNRLYWYRQTLGQGPEFLTYFQNEAQLEKSRLLSDRFSAERPKGSFSTLEIQRTEQGDSAMYLCASSLVTGGRNEQYFGPGTRLTVT.

In its sample, this clone was seen once. The J gene is TRBJ2-1, the V gene TRBV4-1, with D possibly matching TRBD2 (6 bases). The V and J ends lost 5 bases and 3 bases respectively, with 11 bases between them. This CDR3 has 14 residues. CDR1 MGHRA and CDR2 YSYEKL come from the germline V gene. CDR3 in DNA: TGCGCCAGCAGCATTCCGGGAGACTACAATGAGCAGTTCTTC. Amino acids: CASSIPGDYNEQFF.

This chain connects TRBV4-1 to TRBJ1-2; tentative D call: TRBD1 (6 bases). V lost 0 bases to trimming and J lost 6 bases, with 17 bases between them. The length of the CDR3 is 16 residues. Germline CDR1 MGHRA, CDR2 YSYEKL. The CDR3, as DNA: TGCGCCAGCAGCCAAGATATCTTAACAGCAGGGGATGGCTACACCTTC. This gives the protein CASSQDILTAGDGYTF.

This clone was picked up a small number of times. This chain connects TRBV10-2 to TRBJ1-6; TRBD1 matches 9 bases. Germline trimming cut 6 bases from V and 9 bases from J; bases unmatched to any gene: 9. The CDR3 covers 15 residues. Germline V gene lookup returns CDR1 WSHSY and CDR2 SAAADI. Written as DNA, the CDR3 is TGCGCCAGCAGCGGCCCGGGACAGGGAAGTTCACCCCTCCACTTT. Protein sequence: CASSGPGQGSSPLHF.

The chain recombines TRBV4-2 with TRBJ2-7; 8 nucleotides agree with TRBD2. The CDR3 has 15 residues. V lost 3 bases and J lost 4; bases outside the gene matches: 8. Germline V lookup: CDR1 LGHNA, CDR2 YNFKEQ. The CDR3, as DNA: TGTGCCAGCAGCCATGGACAGCGGGAGTTATACGAGCAGTACTTC. It is translated as CASSHGQRELYEQYF.

This sequence joins TRBV28 and TRBJ1-2; 9 bases align to TRBD1. Germline V gives CDR1 MDHEN, CDR2 SYDVKM. The CDR3 is 14 amino acids. The V gene end was trimmed by 3 bases and the J gene end by 4 bases; junction bases not matched to a gene: 3. The CDR3 here is CASSLDRGGYGYTF. The CDR3 DNA reads as TGTGCCAGCAGTTTGGACAGGGGTGGCTATGGCTACACCTTC.

In DNA form, the CDR3 reads TGTGCCAGCAGTGGAAACCCCAGAGAGGGAAGGTTCTACGAGCAGTACTTC. Translated: CASSGNPREGRFYEQYF. V is TRBV28 and J is TRBJ2-7; tentatively, D is TRBD2 (5 bases). CDR3 length: 17 residues. Trimming cost V 5 bases and J 3 bases, with 23 bases left between them. The germline V gene encodes CDR1 MDHEN and CDR2 SYDVKM. Full variable domain (rest looked up from reference TRBV28 and TRBJ2-7): DVKVTQSSRYLVKRTGEKVFLECVQDMDHENMFWYRQDPGLGLRLIYFSYDVKMKEKGDIPEGYSVSREKKERFSLILESASTNQTSMYLCASSGNPREGRFYEQYFGPGTRLTVT.

The V call is TRBV11-3, the J call TRBJ2-1, with 8 bases fitting TRBD2. The CDR3 runs 15 residues. Germline values: CDR1 SGHNT, CDR2 YENEEA. V was clipped by 3 bases and J by 5 bases; unmatched bases: 6. Here the CDR3 DNA reads TGTGCCAGCAGCTTGCGGGGGGCTAAGCACAATGAGCAGTTCTTC. Amino acid sequence: CASSLRGAKHNEQFF. Combining the CDR3 with reference TRBV11-3 and TRBJ2-1 gives the whole variable domain EAGVVQSPRYKIIEKKQPVAFWCNPISGHNTLYWYLQNLGQGPELLIRYENEEAVDDSQLPKDRFSAERLKGVDSTLKIQPAELGDSAVYLCASSLRGAKHNEQFFGPGTRLTVL.

This sequence joins TRBV10-2 and TRBJ2-1; D is undetermined. The germline gives CDR1 WSHSY, CDR2 SAAADI. The V gene lost 6 bases and the J gene lost 7 bases, with 13 bases spanning the gap. This CDR3 is built from 13 residues. This chain's CDR3 is CASSEDQENEQFF. In nucleotides, the CDR3 is TGCGCCAGCAGCGAAGACCAGGAAAATGAGCAGTTCTTC.

The chain joins TRBV2 to TRBJ2-1, with 8 bases lining up with TRBD2. The germline gives CDR1 SNHLY, CDR2 FYNNEI. The CDR3 contains 16 residues. V was pared by 10 bases and J by 5 bases, with 16 bases of the junction left unmatched. The CDR3 bases are TGTGCCACCCCGGCGGTGGGGCGGGGGGACAACAATGAGCAGTTCTTC. As protein: CATPAVGRGDNNEQFF.

Turning to this clone: Different DNA sequences within this sample yield the same CDR3. The chain joins TRBV11-2 to TRBJ1-2, with a tentative D call TRBD1 (5 bases). V was trimmed by 5 bases and J by 4 bases, leaving 11 bases between them. Per germline, CDR1 SGHAT and CDR2 FQNNGV. The CDR3 extends over 13 amino acids. This CDR3 reads CASSPGGVYGYTF. DNA for the CDR3: TGTGCCAGCAGCCCCGGGGGGGTCTATGGCTACACCTTC.

This clone is labeled as medium-sized (0.01 to 0.1%). The chain joins TRBV11-2 to TRBJ2-3; D gene uncertain. V was pared by 3 bases and J by 2 bases, with 9 bases between. Per the germline V gene, CDR1 is SGHAT and CDR2 is FQNNGV. The CDR3 has 14 amino acids. CDR3 nucleotide sequence: TGTGCCAGCAGCTTCCGTTTCCTCACAGATACGCAGTATTTT. Translating gives CASSFRFLTDTQYF.

V and J are TRBV27 and TRBJ1-5, with D perhaps matching TRBD1 (6 bases). V was trimmed by 3 bases and J by 6 bases, leaving 12 bases between them. The V gene's germline CDR1 is MNHEY and CDR2 SMNVEV (reference sequence). The CDR3 is made up of 14 amino acids. The CDR3 sequence is CASSFGQPGQPQHF. The CDR3 DNA follows: TGTGCCAGCAGTTTTGGACAGCCGGGTCAGCCCCAGCATTTT.

V gene TRBV12-5 combines with J gene TRBJ1-1; D is unresolved. This CDR3 is built from 13 residues. Germline assignment: CDR1 LGHNT and CDR2 FRNRAP. The ends were cut back, 1 base at V and 0 bases at J, with 3 bases in the middle. The CDR3 DNA is TGTGCTAGTGGTTTGGAGATGAACACTGAAGCTTTCTTT. This sequence encodes CASGLEMNTEAFF.

The chain couples TRBV4-1 to TRBJ1-1; possible D gene TRBD1, 5 bases. The CDR3 sequence is 14 residues long. In germline, CDR1 is MGHRA, CDR2 YSYEKL. The V and J ends lost 5 bases and 2 bases respectively, with 12 bases between them. CDR3 sequence: CASSYRGPNTEAFF. CDR3 coding DNA: TGCGCCAGCAGCTATCGGGGCCCTAACACTGAAGCTTTCTTT.

The chain recombines TRBV6-4 with TRBJ2-3; TRBD2 might be the D (6 bases). V was pared by 8 bases and J by 1 base, with 13 bases between. The CDR3 has 14 amino acids. From germline, CDR1 is MRHNA and CDR2 SNTAGT. CDR3 loop: CASLATGGTDTQYF. The CDR3 DNA reads TGTGCCAGCTTAGCGACGGGGGGCACAGATACGCAGTATTTT.

The rearrangement uses TRBV14 and TRBJ1-2, with no clear D. The CDR3 has 13 amino acids. V shed 0 bases and J shed 4 bases, with 6 bases lying between them. CDR1 SGHDN and CDR2 FVKESK come from the germline V gene. The CDR3 protein is CASSQEHSYGYTF. The CDR3 DNA is TGTGCCAGCAGCCAAGAGCATAGCTATGGCTACACCTTC.

The chain couples TRBV5-4 to TRBJ1-1, with 8 bases identical to TRBD1. This CDR3 contains 19 residues. Germline V gene sequence: CDR1 SGHNT, CDR2 YYREEE (reference sequence). V lost 4 bases to trimming and J lost 2 bases; unmatched junction nucleotides: 19. The CDR3 is CASSPPSVGTGRINTEAFF. The CDR3 nucleotides are TGTGCCAGCAGCCCGCCGTCGGTGGGGACAGGCCGGATCAACACTGAAGCTTTCTTT.

The chain recombines TRBV4-1 with TRBJ2-7; D tentatively fits TRBD1 or TRBD2 (6 bases each). The germline V and J ends were trimmed by 0 bases and 2 bases, with 14 bases remaining between them. The CDR3 runs 16 residues. Germline CDR1 reads MGHRA; CDR2 reads YSYEKL. The DNA of the CDR3 is TGCGCCAGCAGCCAAGATTCGGGGGCTGCAACCTACGAGCAGTACTTC. Translated: CASSQDSGAATYEQYF.